This T cell receptor beta chain was sequenced during a study of blood T cell repertoires in COVID-19. Study summary: From T cells, B-cell-depleted T cells, or PBMCs came the material, which was cDNA or gDNA.

The CDR3 has 13 amino acids. From germline, CDR1 is MNHGY and CDR2 SVAAGI. V was pared by 0 bases and J by 2 bases, with 4 bases between. The data were produced by immunoSEQ multiplex PCR, yet TCRdb's version contains in-frame clones alone and is incomplete. The sample holds 200,000 to 250,000 clones, 70% to 90% seen once. The source of this sequence is a man aged 50-60 years with acute or convalescent COVID-19. Specimen: peripheral blood. The chain carries TRBV6-9 and TRBJ1-2; unclear D gene. CDR3 residues: CASSYSMNYGYTF. The CDR3 DNA sequence: TGTGCCAGCAGTTATTCCATGAACTATGGCTACACCTTC.